The 29 T cell receptor beta chains below all came from one sample that was sequenced in a study of blood T cells in healthy people across ages. Combining a sample-barcoded 5' primer with a J-beta primer mix, a second PCR ran for about 7 to 11 cycles. Using its own MiXCR run on the 5' RACE reads, TCRdb lists one record per CDR3 protein. The repertoire holds roughly 500,000 distinct CDR3 sequences, with 24% as singletons. The same data also contributed to another study, on T cells of mothers and their children.

Sequenced sample: blood. The receptors shown here come from a boy aged 5-17 years in good health.

The genes are TRBV6-1 and TRBJ2-5; D is possibly TRBD1 (5 bases). Trimming shortened V by 6 bases and J by 2 bases, and 16 bases separated the two germline ends. The CDR3 runs to 15 residues. CDR1 is MNHNS and CDR2 is SASEGT in the germline V gene. CDR3 sequence: CASRNIKQVQETQYF. Here the CDR3 DNA reads TGTGCCAGCAGGAATATCAAACAGGTTCAAGAGACCCAGTACTTC.

The chain carries TRBV19 and TRBJ2-1; a weak D match, TRBD2 (5 bases). Germline CDR1 reads LNHDA; CDR2 reads SQIVND (reference sequence). The V end lost 9 bases, the J end lost 3 bases, and 15 bases lay between the germline ends. The CDR3 length is 14 residues. CDR3 in DNA: TGTGCCAGCGGGGTTGCGGAGAACTACAATGAGCAGTTCTTC. Encoded protein: CASGVAENYNEQFF.

There are a few counts of this clonotype. The chain has TRBV7-6 and TRBJ2-3, with D possibly being TRBD2 (6 bases). Between the trimmed V and J ends, which lost 5 bases and 5 bases, there was a span of 17 bases. The germline CDR1 and CDR2 sequences are SGHVS and FNYEAQ. The CDR3 runs to 15 residues. The CDR3 coding sequence is TGTGCCAGCAGCCCTGGACATCCAGCGGGAGATACGCAGTATTTT. It yields the protein CASSPGHPAGDTQYF. The entire variable domain, with the rest obtained from reference TRBV7-6 and TRBJ2-3, is as follows: GAGVSQSPRYKVTKRGQDVALRCDPISGHVSLYWYRQALGQGPEFLTYFNYEAQQDKSGLPNDRFSAERPEGSISTLTIQRTEQRDSAMYRCASSPGHPAGDTQYFGPGTRLTVL.

The genes are TRBV11-1 and TRBJ2-2; 9 bases are a match to TRBD1. Germline CDR1 reads SGHAT; CDR2 reads FQDESV (reference sequence). CDR3 length equals 20 residues. J gave up 0 bases and V 5 bases, and 16 bases lay outside the gene matches. In DNA, the CDR3 is TGTGCCAGCAGCCCCCTTTCTCGGGACAGGGCGCCATCGAACACCGGGGAGCTGTTTTTT. The encoded protein is CASSPLSRDRAPSNTGELFF.

This clonotype was seen a handful of times. The rearrangement links TRBV20-1 to TRBJ2-5, with a tentative D call TRBD2 (6 bases). Near its end, the DNA agrees better with TRBJ2-7, so the J call may be wrong. CDR3 size: 12 residues. Germline lookup yields CDR1 DFQATT and CDR2 SNEGSKA (reference sequence). The DNA for the CDR3 is TGCAGTGCTAGCGGGAGCAACTACGAGCAGTACTTC. Translating gives CSASGSNYEQYF.

This clonotype was seen only a few times. This chain uses TRBV20-1 with TRBJ2-5; 11 bases are a match to TRBD2. Germline V gives CDR1 DFQATT, CDR2 SNEGSKA (reference sequence). The CDR3 sequence is 16 residues long. V dropped 6 bases and J dropped 7; count of bases not matched to a gene: 16. CDR3 DNA: TGCAGTGCCAATCACCCCCTAGCGGGAGGCTTGGGGACCCAGTACTTC. Amino acid sequence: CSANHPLAGGLGTQYF.

In its sample, this clonotype was seen many times. The J gene is TRBJ2-3, the V gene TRBV6-1, with 12 bases matching TRBD2. The germline V gene encodes CDR1 MNHNS and CDR2 SASEGT. This CDR3 contains 16 residues. Trimming cost V 4 bases and J 0 bases; bases outside gene matches: 2. As DNA, the CDR3 is TGTGCCAGCAGTGGACTAGCGGGAGAGAGCACAGATACGCAGTATTTT. It codes for CASSGLAGESTDTQYF.

The V call is TRBV20-1, the J call TRBJ1-5, with 8 nucleotides matching TRBD1. The J segment lost 8 bases and the V segment lost 3 bases, leaving 12 bases of the junction unmatched. The germline V gene has CDR1 DFQATT and CDR2 SNEGSKA (reference sequence). The CDR3 extends over 15 amino acids. CDR3 loop: CSARKDRGRGKPQHF. The DNA for the CDR3 is TGCAGTGCTAGGAAAGACAGGGGACGAGGTAAGCCCCAGCATTTT.

This clonotype has just a few counts. The chain is built from TRBV4-3 and TRBJ2-7, with no clear D. CDR1 and CDR2 (germline): LGHNA, YSLEER. CDR3 length: 14 amino acids. Trimming removed 2 bases from V and 0 bases from J, with 8 bases in between. CDR3 amino acids: CASSQSQPSYEQYF. DNA of the CDR3: TGCGCCAGCAGCCAAAGCCAACCCTCCTACGAGCAGTACTTC.

This clonotype was seen more than once but under ten times. An end of the junction differs from the germline gene, which may be a read error. This chain connects TRBV7-7 to TRBJ1-1; D is unclear. There are 13 residues in the CDR3. The germline gives CDR1 SSHAT, CDR2 FNYEAQ (reference sequence). The CDR3: CASSPQPNTEAFF. In DNA form, the CDR3 reads TGCGCTAGCAGCCCCCAGCCGAACACTGAAGCTTTCTTT.

The V gene is TRBV12-3 or TRBV12-4, the J gene TRBJ1-2; D is perhaps TRBD1 (6 bases). The CDR3 has 13 residues. Trimming stripped 6 bases from V and 5 bases from J, with 13 bases between. In DNA, the CDR3 is TGTGCCAGCAGCCTGAGACAGGAGTATGGCTACACCTTC. This codes for CASSLRQEYGYTF.

CDR3 nucleotide sequence: TGTGCCAGCAGCCTATGGGGACGTCGGGGGAATACGCAGTATTTT. It codes for CASSLWGRRGNTQYF. This chain uses TRBV9 with TRBJ2-3; a weak D match, TRBD2 (6 bases). CDR1 SGDLS and CDR2 YYNGEE come from the germline V gene. The CDR3 loop spans 15 amino acids. The V and J ends lost 4 bases and 7 bases respectively, with 19 bases between them. Using reference TRBV9 and TRBJ2-3 for the parts outside the CDR3, the full variable domain is DSGVTQTPKHLITATGQRVTLRCSPRSGDLSVYWYQQSLDQGLQFLIQYYNGEERAKGNILERFSAQQFPDLHSELNLSSLELGDSALYFCASSLWGRRGNTQYFGPGTRLTVL.

The sample holds many counts of this clonotype. This sequence joins TRBV5-1 and TRBJ2-5, with 12 bases matching TRBD2. Germline trimming cut 4 bases from V and 4 bases from J; bases unmatched to any gene: 2. The CDR3 covers 14 residues. Germline V gene sequence: CDR1 SGHRS, CDR2 YFSETQ. The CDR3 sequence is CASSLLAGGETQYF. Written as DNA, the CDR3 is TGCGCCAGCAGCCTACTAGCGGGGGGAGAGACCCAGTACTTC.

This clonotype was counted many times. The chain links TRBV7-2 to TRBJ2-3, with TRBD2 matching 9 bases. V gave up 1 base and J gave up 4 bases; unmatched junction bases: 3. The V gene's germline CDR1 is SGHTA and CDR2 FQGNSA. This CDR3 region has 15 residues. CDR3 in amino acids: CASSLVAGGADTQYF. In DNA, the CDR3 is TGTGCCAGCAGCTTAGTCGCGGGAGGGGCAGATACGCAGTATTTT.

This clonotype was picked up many times. The V call is TRBV5-1, the J call TRBJ2-5; D gene uncertain. V lost 2 bases and J lost 2, with 7 bases in between. CDR1 is SGHRS, CDR2 YFSETQ, per germline. The CDR3 runs to 13 residues. The CDR3 sequence is CASSFLQQETQYF. DNA of the CDR3: TGCGCCAGCAGCTTTCTGCAGCAAGAGACCCAGTACTTC.

This chain's CDR3 is CASSQEAGDSTPELFF. DNA of the CDR3: TGTGCCAGCAGCCAAGAAGCGGGAGATAGTACGCCGGAGCTGTTTTTT. J is TRBJ2-2 and V is TRBV3-1; the match to TRBD2 covers 8 bases. The CDR3 is 16 residues long. With 0 bases clipped from V and 10 bases from J, the junction kept 10 bases outside the gene matches. Germline V gives CDR1 LGHDT, CDR2 YNNKEL (reference sequence).

This clonotype was picked up a small number of times. The chain carries TRBV12-3 or TRBV12-4 and TRBJ1-5, with TRBD1 as a possible D gene (5 bases). This CDR3 region has 14 residues. The V end lost 4 bases, the J end lost 0 bases, and 7 bases lay between the germline ends. CDR3 nucleotide sequence: TGTGCCAGCAGTTATGACAGTAGCAATCAGCCCCAGCATTTT. Translated: CASSYDSSNQPQHF.

The chain combines TRBV4-3 with TRBJ1-2; D is possibly TRBD1 (6 bases). V was cut by 4 bases and J by 10 bases, with 16 bases left in between. From germline, CDR1 is LGHNA and CDR2 YSLEER. This CDR3 spans 13 amino acids. This CDR3 reads CASSLRGTPFYTF. The DNA of the CDR3 is TGCGCCAGCAGCCTCCGGGGGACACCTTTCTACACCTTC.

The chain links TRBV12-3 or TRBV12-4 to TRBJ2-1, with 9 bases matching TRBD2. With 2 bases clipped from V and 3 bases from J, the junction kept 2 bases outside the gene matches. The CDR3 covers 15 residues. CDR3 nucleotide sequence: TGTGCCAGCAGTTTACAACTAGCGGGCTACAATGAGCAGTTCTTC. Translating it yields CASSLQLAGYNEQFF.

The chain couples TRBV7-9 to TRBJ1-2; 7 nucleotides line up with TRBD1. CDR3 length: 14 residues. V shed 3 bases, J shed 4 bases, and the junction held 5 bases outside the gene matches. CDR1 is SEHNR and CDR2 is FQNEAQ in the germline V gene (reference sequence). The CDR3 region has the DNA TGTGCCAGCAGCTTGCTGGGACAGATCTATGGCTACACCTTC. It encodes CASSLLGQIYGYTF.

On this clonotype itself: The final CDR3 position lacks the conserved phenylalanine or tryptophan, pointing to a likely read error. The chain recombines TRBV7-2 with TRBJ2-1, with TRBD2 matching over 11 bases. V shed 5 bases, J shed 10 bases, and the junction held 7 bases outside the gene matches. CDR1 and CDR2 (germline): SGHTA, FQGNSA. The CDR3 totals 14 residues. The CDR3 loop reads CASSPIAGGGEQFL. In DNA form, the CDR3 reads TGTGCCAGCAGCCCTATAGCGGGAGGGGGAGAGCAGTTCCTC.

The chain uses TRBV7-6 and TRBJ2-7, with TRBD2 as a possible D gene (5 bases). Trimming pared 1 base from V and 2 bases from J, leaving 12 bases between. CDR1 SGHVS and CDR2 FNYEAQ come from the germline V gene. The CDR3 totals 15 residues. Here the CDR3 DNA reads TGTGCCAGCAGCTTAGATGGTAGCGAAACCTACGAGCAGTACTTC. Protein: CASSLDGSETYEQYF.

A few counts support this clonotype. V is TRBV29-1 and J is TRBJ2-1; the D is unclear. This CDR3 is built from 10 residues. Germline CDR1 and CDR2: SQVTM and ANQGSEA. CDR3: CRARYNEQFF. DNA of the CDR3: TGCAGGGCTCGTTACAATGAGCAGTTCTTC.

The V and J genes are TRBV15 and TRBJ2-1, with TRBD1 as a possible D gene (5 bases). The CDR3 is made up of 13 amino acids. V shed 7 bases and J shed 7 bases, with 14 bases lying between them. Germline assignment: CDR1 LNHNV and CDR2 YYDKDF (reference sequence). The CDR3 sequence is CATNRPPINEQFF. In DNA, the CDR3 is TGTGCCACCAACAGGCCCCCTATTAATGAGCAGTTCTTC.

This clonotype was counted only a few times. The chain is built from TRBV5-1 and TRBJ2-7; either TRBD1 or TRBD2 may fit D (5 bases each). The germline V gene encodes CDR1 SGHRS and CDR2 YFSETQ. Trimming stripped 4 bases from V and 2 bases from J, with 16 bases between. The CDR3 contains 15 residues. CDR3 protein: CASSPGPGRTYEQYF. CDR3 bases: TGCGCCAGCAGCCCTGGCCCGGGACGGACCTACGAGCAGTACTTC. Variable domain in full (rest from reference TRBV5-1 and TRBJ2-7): KAGVTQTPRYLIKTRGQQVTLSCSPISGHRSVSWYQQTPGQGLQFLFEYFSETQRNKGNFPGRFSGRQFSNSRSEMNVSTLELGDSALYLCASSPGPGRTYEQYFGPGTRLTVT.

This sequence joins TRBV7-2 and TRBJ2-5; D unresolved. This CDR3 region has 14 residues. V was clipped by 1 base and J by 2 bases, with 8 bases between them. CDR1 is SGHTA, CDR2 FQGNSA, per germline. The CDR3 region is CASSLVNQQETQYF. For the CDR3, the DNA is TGTGCCAGCAGCTTAGTTAACCAACAAGAGACCCAGTACTTC.

Written as DNA, the CDR3 is TGTGCCATCAGTGAAGGGACTATGAACACCGGGGAGCTGTTTTTT. This translates into CAISEGTMNTGELFF. The rearrangement links TRBV10-3 to TRBJ2-2; 7 nucleotides align to TRBD2. The length of the CDR3 is 15 residues. Germline CDR1 is ENHRY and CDR2 is SYGVKD. The J segment lost 1 base and the V segment lost 3 bases, leaving 2 bases of the junction unmatched.

This clonotype was seen once. The rearrangement links TRBV6-2 or TRBV6-3 to TRBJ2-3, with 8 nucleotides matching TRBD1. The length of the CDR3 is 17 residues. With V trimmed by 0 bases and J by 5 bases, 10 bases remained unmatched. Germline-derived CDR1 and CDR2 are MNHEY and SVGEGT. The CDR3 loop is CASSYSAGGPAKDTQYF. In DNA form, the CDR3 reads TGTGCCAGCAGTTACTCTGCAGGGGGCCCGGCAAAAGATACGCAGTATTTT.

This clonotype was counted a few times. This chain links TRBV28 with TRBJ1-5, with D hard to call. V lost 7 bases to trimming and J lost 1 base, with 11 bases between them. Germline V gene data show CDR1 as MDHEN and CDR2 as SYDVKM. This CDR3 has 14 amino acids. CDR3 residues: CASIIGRSNQPQHF. The CDR3 DNA reads TGTGCCAGCATTATTGGGCGGAGCAATCAGCCCCAGCATTTT. Complete variable domain (other parts from reference TRBV28 and TRBJ1-5): DVKVTQSSRYLVKRTGEKVFLECVQDMDHENMFWYRQDPGLGLRLIYFSYDVKMKEKGDIPEGYSVSREKKERFSLILESASTNQTSMYLCASIIGRSNQPQHFGDGTRLSIL.